The 18 T cell receptor beta chains below were found in one sample sequenced in a study of identical twins. From the 5' RACE reads, TCRdb called clonotypes with MiXCR, one entry per CDR3 protein. The table lists some 1,600,000 distinct CDR3 sequences, about 32% of them singletons. The specimen sequenced was cord blood. Receptors were obtained from a newborn girl in good health.

The gene calls are TRBV7-2 and TRBJ1-2; 8 bases fit TRBD1. The CDR3 covers 17 residues. Germline values: CDR1 SGHTA, CDR2 FQGNSA. V was clipped by 5 bases and J by 4 bases; unmatched bases: 15. The CDR3 is CASSQRTGLNWAYGYTF. The CDR3 nucleotides are TGTGCCAGCAGCCAAAGGACAGGGCTCAATTGGGCCTATGGCTACACCTTC.

This clonotype showed up just a few times. V usage is TRBV10-2 and J usage is TRBJ2-3; 10 bases fit TRBD1. The V gene's germline CDR1 is WSHSY and CDR2 SAAADI. The CDR3 consists of 16 residues. With V trimmed by 4 bases and J by 1 base, 5 bases remained unmatched. DNA of the CDR3: TGCGCCAGCAGTGGGACCGGGACAGGGGGCACAGATACGCAGTATTTT. Protein product: CASSGTGTGGTDTQYF.

About this clonotype itself: An end of the junction does not agree with germline; a read error may underlie this. The chain recombines TRBV7-2 with TRBJ2-6, with D perhaps matching TRBD1 (6 bases). CDR1 SGHTA and CDR2 FQGNSA come from the germline V gene. This CDR3 is built from 19 residues. CDR3 DNA: TGTGCCGGCAGCCAACGGACAGTTTCTAGATCCTCTGGGGCCAACGTCCTGACTTTC. Translated, it gives CAGSQRTVSRSSGANVLTF.

The chain combines TRBV14 with TRBJ1-1; D may be TRBD1 (6 bases). The V and J ends lost 6 bases and 0 bases respectively, with 11 bases between them. The CDR3 has 14 residues. CDR1 and CDR2 (germline): SGHDN, FVKESK. CDR3 bases: TGTGCCAGCAGGGAGGGACACATGAACACTGAAGCTTTCTTT. Protein sequence: CASREGHMNTEAFF. Supplemented by reference TRBV14 and TRBJ1-1, the full variable domain reads EAGVTQFPSHSVIEKGQTVTLRCDPISGHDNLYWYRRVMGKEIKFLLHFVKESKQDESGMPNNRFLAERTGGTYSTLKVQPAELEDSGVYFCASREGHMNTEAFFGQGTRLTVV.

This clonotype was observed at least ten times. This chain connects TRBV20-1 to TRBJ2-7; the D is unclear. Trimming took 0 bases from V and 10 from J, leaving 10 bases between them. Germline values: CDR1 DFQATT, CDR2 SNEGSKA (reference sequence). The CDR3 is 11 amino acids. The DNA for the CDR3 is TGCAGTGCTAGAGATTGGAGCGTCCAGTACTTC. Translated: CSARDWSVQYF.

The gene calls are TRBV12-3 or TRBV12-4 and TRBJ2-1; 7 bases are a match to TRBD2. The assigned J gene may be wrong: the sequence end matches TRBJ2-7 better. The CDR3 is made up of 15 amino acids. CDR3 residues: CASRSTSASYNEQYF. Here the CDR3 DNA reads TGTGCCAGCAGGTCCACTAGCGCGTCCTACAATGAGCAGTACTTC.

The chain carries TRBV10-3 and TRBJ1-1; 9 bases agree with TRBD1. Germline V gene sequence: CDR1 ENHRY, CDR2 SYGVKD. The J segment lost 5 bases and the V segment lost 0 bases, leaving 4 bases of the junction unmatched. This CDR3 has 15 residues. CDR3 amino acids: CAISESGQGETEAFF. CDR3 DNA sequence: TGTGCCATCAGTGAGTCGGGACAGGGTGAAACTGAAGCTTTCTTT.

To note about this clonotype: A single base separates this from a much larger clone, so it may be a read error. J is TRBJ2-3 and V is TRBV7-2; D possibly corresponds to TRBD2 (6 bases). This CDR3 comprises 14 residues. Germline V gene lookup returns CDR1 SGHTA and CDR2 FQGNSA. V was clipped by 0 bases and J by 8 bases, with 12 bases between them. The CDR3 region is CASSLAGKEGTQYF. CDR3 nucleotide sequence: TGTGCCAGCAGCTTAGCGGGGAAGGAGGGTACGCAGTATTTT. The full variable domain, its missing parts supplied by reference TRBV7-2 and TRBJ2-3, is GAGVSQSPSNKVTEKGKDVELRCDPISGHTALYWYRQSLGQGLEFLIYFQGNSAPDKSGLPSDRFSAERTGGSVSTLTIQRTQQEDSAVYLCASSLAGKEGTQYFGPGTRLTVL.

This clonotype turned up a few times. This sequence joins TRBV10-3 and TRBJ2-3, with D perhaps TRBD1 or TRBD2 (6 bases each). This CDR3 is built from 15 residues. Looked up from germline, CDR1 is ENHRY and CDR2 is SYGVKD. With 5 bases removed from V and 1 base from J, the gap between germline ends came to 13 bases. The CDR3 sequence: CAISSGRQGTDTQYF. The CDR3 nucleotides are TGTGCCATCAGTTCCGGGAGACAGGGCACAGATACGCAGTATTTT.

The chain links TRBV20-1 to TRBJ1-1; 7 positions match TRBD1. Losses at the gene ends were 5 bases for V and 0 bases for J; bases not matched to a gene: 12. Per the germline V gene, CDR1 is DFQATT and CDR2 is SNEGSKA (reference sequence). The CDR3 is 16 residues long. In nucleotides, the CDR3 is TGCAGTGCTCCCAATCCGGGACAGTCTTTGAACACTGAAGCTTTCTTT. This sequence encodes CSAPNPGQSLNTEAFF.

This clonotype was observed a few times. The chain carries TRBV5-6 and TRBJ2-1; D possibly corresponds to TRBD2 (6 bases). The CDR3 has 15 amino acids. V lost 2 bases and J lost 6, with 15 bases in between. The germline CDR1 and CDR2 sequences are SGHDT and YYEEEE. This chain's CDR3 is CASSFPGERGNEQFF. The DNA for the CDR3 is TGTGCCAGCAGCTTCCCGGGAGAAAGGGGCAATGAGCAGTTCTTC.

This rearrangement joins TRBV28 to TRBJ2-7; D unclear. V gave up 7 bases and J gave up 3 bases, with 13 bases separating them. Germline-derived CDR1 and CDR2 are MDHEN and SYDVKM. The CDR3 totals 13 residues. The DNA for the CDR3 is TGTGCCAGCAAGTTTGTGGGCCGCTACGAGCAGTACTTC. Its translation: CASKFVGRYEQYF.

The gene calls are TRBV20-1 and TRBJ1-1; 8 nucleotides match TRBD1. CDR3 size: 10 residues. Per germline, CDR1 DFQATT and CDR2 SNEGSKA (reference sequence). The J segment lost 8 bases and the V segment lost 6 bases, leaving 2 bases of the junction unmatched. The CDR3 loop reads CSARDREAFF. DNA of the CDR3: TGCAGTGCGAGGGACAGGGAAGCTTTCTTT.

The chain employs TRBV20-1 and TRBJ2-1; D unresolved. The J call may be wrong; the DNA end is better matched by TRBJ2-7. CDR1 and CDR2 (germline): DFQATT, SNEGSKA (reference sequence). The CDR3 loop spans 15 amino acids. This CDR3 is CSARASTLTYNEQYF. The CDR3 DNA sequence: TGCAGTGCTAGAGCGAGTACCCTCACCTACAATGAGCAGTACTTC.

Remarks on this clonotype: Compared with germline, one end of the junction differs, possibly owing to a read error. This rearrangement joins TRBV20-1 to TRBJ1-2, with D perhaps matching TRBD1 (6 bases). CDR1 DFQATT and CDR2 SNEGSKA come from the germline V gene (reference sequence). The CDR3 totals 16 residues. The CDR3 protein is CSGRPTGTTRNYGYTF. CDR3 DNA: TGCAGTGGTAGACCAACCGGGACAACGAGGAACTATGGCTACACCTTC.

The chain is built from TRBV20-1 and TRBJ1-6; no clear D. The CDR3 consists of 13 residues. Trimming left V 2 bases short and J 7 bases short, with 9 bases between. Germline V CDR1 and CDR2: DFQATT, SNEGSKA (reference sequence). The CDR3 loop is CSARRTENSPLHF. CDR3 nucleotide sequence: TGCAGTGCTAGACGGACGGAAAATTCACCCCTCCACTTT.

This clonotype was detected a few times. V is TRBV25-1 and J is TRBJ2-4; 10 bases line up with TRBD1. TRBJ2-7 matches the DNA end more closely, so the J call is doubtful. In germline, CDR1 is MGHDK, CDR2 SYGVNS. This CDR3 contains 13 residues. The CDR3 DNA is TGTGCCAGCAGTGAAGGGGACAGGGGCGAGCAGTACTTC. It yields the protein CASSEGDRGEQYF.

This clonotype appeared a few times. This chain connects TRBV12-3 or TRBV12-4 to TRBJ2-4; a possible D gene is TRBD2 (6 bases). This CDR3 is built from 17 residues. V lost 6 bases and J lost 0, with 18 bases in between. CDR3 in DNA: TGTGCCAGCAGCCCCGCGTCCGGGGGACTAGCCAAAAACATTCAGTACTTC. Its translation: CASSPASGGLAKNIQYF.